This T cell receptor beta chain was sequenced for a study of blood T cell repertoires in COVID-19 (dated by TCRdb to about 2020). In the study overall: Samples from collaborators originated in the United States, Italy and Spain and spanned both the acute and convalescent phases of COVID-19. The prospective study material was composed of cDNA or gDNA derived from T cells, B-cell-depleted T cells, or PBMCs. Deeply sampled blood TCRbeta repertoires from subjects exposed to, actively infected with, or recovered from COVID-19 were included in the dataset. The repertoires were released in a freely available public database intended as a resource for research on the immune response to SARS-CoV-2. The samples were drawn from two sources: the first 160 participants of the ongoing ImmuneRACE study, and 1,254 subjects contributed by 6 global collaborators. A de-identified subject ID, COVID-19 status, age in years and sex were almost always included in the sample metadata. Where available, HLA class I and class II types were obtained from metadata supplied by the sample provider rather than from assay-based typing.

A distance of 14 bases separates the germline ends of V and J, which lose 5 bases and 4 bases respectively. Measured from the cysteine to the phenylalanine, the CDR3 is 14 residues long. The retained sequence is limited to the CDR3, 42 bases, with the frame set at the first base. According to the germline V gene, CDR1 reads KGHSH and CDR2 reads LQKENI. General study outcomes and caveats: How much clinical and demographic metadata was included differed by source and by participant, and the metadata was provided uncurated.

Each collaborating institution followed its own protocols to collect whole blood in K2EDTA tubes. For TCRbeta analysis, collaborator samples were shipped as frozen whole blood, as isolated PBMCs, or as DNA extracted from either sample type. TCRbeta CDR3 regions were amplified from genomic DNA by means of the immunoSEQ Assay, a bias-controlled multiplex PCR. As for how the authors treated the data: Nucleated cell counts per sample were estimated from amplification of reference gene primers within the assay. Sequence reads were collapsed and filtered to measure the absolute abundance of every unique TCRbeta CDR3 rearrangement. Productive Simpson clonality was computed per sample as the square root of Simpson's diversity index over productive rearrangements. Held by TCRdb, this immuneACCESS table contains in-frame sequences only and omits some clones. Under half of the omission traces to an unresolved V gene where checked; the cause of the rest is unknown. Clone size and the V and J calls come from that table; the DNA yielded D and trimming. The sample data list under 95,000 clones, and approximately 78% of these were observed just once. Together, the top ten hold about 1.2% of the sample.

Remarks on this clone: The antigen it binds to is not known. No base-level quality is on record; no much larger clone is a single base apart.

The sequenced sample consisted of peripheral blood. The clonotype originates from a woman older than 75 with acute or convalescent COVID-19. The sequence is built from TRBV18 and TRBJ1-2, with the D segment identity uncertain. The DNA is as follows: TGTGCCAGCTCAAGAGCGGATCTGGGCTATGGCTACACCTTC. Its protein reads: CASSRADLGYGYTF.